This TCR beta chain was captured in a study of blood T cell repertoires in COVID-19. Study overall: Spain, Italy and the United States supplied samples that represented acute and convalescent COVID-19.

Germline loops: CDR1 SGHTA, CDR2 FQGNSA. The CDR3 is made up of 17 amino acids. Trimming shortened V by 5 bases and J by 2 bases, and 22 bases separated the two germline ends. Study processing details: Amplification of reference gene primers was used by the study to estimate nucleated cell counts. Libraries were prepared by immunoSEQ multiplex PCR; TCRdb keeps only in-frame clonotypes and omits some of them. The D gene and trimming were derived from the DNA, and the V and J assignments and clone size from that table. In the table there are 84,000 or so clones, around 88% of which are singletons. This chain uses TRBV7-2 with TRBJ2-7; D unclear. The sequenced material came from peripheral blood. This clonotype was obtained from a man in his 60s with acute or convalescent COVID-19. CDR3 amino acids: CASSAGSSSSSAYEQYF. The CDR3 DNA sequence: TGTGCCAGCAGCGCAGGCTCTTCGAGCTCATCAGCCTACGAGCAGTACTTC.